One T cell receptor (beta chain) is described in this entry. The repertoire was sequenced with immunoSEQ multiplex PCR; TCRdb's copy has only in-frame clones and lacks some. The repertoire holds some 660,000 clones, with approximately 87% as singletons. The data originate from a study of shared T cell receptors in the human thymus. Germline trimming cut 4 bases from V and 7 bases from J; bases unmatched to any gene: 5. This CDR3 has 15 residues. Germline V lookup: CDR1 SEHNR, CDR2 FQNEAQ (reference sequence). Another study also made use of these data, one on human thymus T cells. That source notes: The source of the thymus tissue was resections taken during corrective heart surgery. Apparent skewing of V and J gene usage characterized both thymic and blood repertoires. Related research reported highly overlapping thymic repertoires among unrelated individuals.

The receptor's source is a boy less than two years old with a congenital heart defect. The chain combines TRBV7-9 with TRBJ2-1; 12 nucleotides line up with TRBD2. The source material was thymocytes. Here the CDR3 reads CASSSRLAGENEQFF. CDR3 DNA: TGTGCCAGCAGCTCCCGACTAGCGGGGGAGAATGAGCAGTTCTTC.